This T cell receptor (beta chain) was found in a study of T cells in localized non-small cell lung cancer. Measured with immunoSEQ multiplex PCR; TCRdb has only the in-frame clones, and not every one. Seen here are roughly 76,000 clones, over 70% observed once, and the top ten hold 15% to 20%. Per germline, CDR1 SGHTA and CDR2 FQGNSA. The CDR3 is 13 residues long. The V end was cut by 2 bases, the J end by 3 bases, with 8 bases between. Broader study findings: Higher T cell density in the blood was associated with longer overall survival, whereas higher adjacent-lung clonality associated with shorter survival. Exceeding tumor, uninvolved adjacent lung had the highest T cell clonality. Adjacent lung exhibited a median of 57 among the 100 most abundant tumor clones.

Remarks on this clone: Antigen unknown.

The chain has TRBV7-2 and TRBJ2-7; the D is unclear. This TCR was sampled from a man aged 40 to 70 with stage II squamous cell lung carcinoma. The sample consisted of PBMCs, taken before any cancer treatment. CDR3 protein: CASSLTSVYEQYF. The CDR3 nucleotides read TGTGCCAGCAGCTTAACGTCCGTCTACGAGCAGTACTTC.